This T cell receptor beta chain was captured in a study of cytomegalovirus exposure and HLA in healthy donors. Whole-study results and caveats: Being productive about 87% or about 30% of the time was typical of most TCR beta V segments in an earlier analysis. A classifier reportedly called cytomegalovirus status with high sensitivity and specificity. Cytomegalovirus-associated status was assigned to about 150 TCR beta chains. Rates of TCR association differed by HLA locus in a later analysis, with DRB1 highest and HLA-C lowest.

The CDR3 loop spans 18 amino acids. As regards this clone: What it binds is unknown.

Both 60 Vbeta primers and 13 Jbeta primers went into the PCR. Profiling relied on immunoSEQ multiplex PCR, and the TCRdb table lists in-frame clones only, not all of them. The sample gives about 180,000 clones, 75% to 85% of which show up once; around 1.5% is in the top ten. The sequencing sample was made of PBMCs. The V and J genes are TRBV21-1 and TRBJ1-6. TRBV21-1 is a known pseudogene. This receptor was obtained from a man aged 18 to 35 in good health and CMV-seronegative. The CDR3 reads CASSKAGGNSSYNSPLHF. CDR3 DNA: TGTGCCAGCAGCAAAGCGGGAGGGAACAGCTCCTATAATTCACCCCTCCACTTT.